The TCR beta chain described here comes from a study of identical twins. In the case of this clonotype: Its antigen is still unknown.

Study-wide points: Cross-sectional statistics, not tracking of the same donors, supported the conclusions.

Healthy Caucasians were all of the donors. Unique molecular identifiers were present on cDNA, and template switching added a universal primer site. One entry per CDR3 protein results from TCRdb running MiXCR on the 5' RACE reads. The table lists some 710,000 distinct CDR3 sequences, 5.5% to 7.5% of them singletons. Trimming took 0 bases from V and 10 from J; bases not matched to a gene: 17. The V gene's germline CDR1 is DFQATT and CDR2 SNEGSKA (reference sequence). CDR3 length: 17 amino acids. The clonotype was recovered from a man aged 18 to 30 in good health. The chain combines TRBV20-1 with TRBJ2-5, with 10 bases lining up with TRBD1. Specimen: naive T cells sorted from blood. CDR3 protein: CSARESHPRGTGDDQYF. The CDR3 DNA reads TGCAGTGCTAGAGAGTCCCATCCCAGGGGGACAGGGGACGACCAGTACTTC.